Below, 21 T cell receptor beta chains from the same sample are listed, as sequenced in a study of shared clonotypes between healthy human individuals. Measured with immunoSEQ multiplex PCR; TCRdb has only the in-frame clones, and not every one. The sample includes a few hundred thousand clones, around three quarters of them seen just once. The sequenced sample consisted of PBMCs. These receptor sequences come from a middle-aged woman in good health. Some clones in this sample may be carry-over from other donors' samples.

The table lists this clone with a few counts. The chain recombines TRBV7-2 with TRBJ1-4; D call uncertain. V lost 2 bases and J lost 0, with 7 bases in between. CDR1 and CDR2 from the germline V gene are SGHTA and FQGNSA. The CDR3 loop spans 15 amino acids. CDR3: CASSLFSATNEKLFF. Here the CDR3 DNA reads TGTGCCAGCAGCTTATTCTCCGCAACTAATGAAAAACTGTTTTTT.

The CDR3 here is CASSIDWTSPGWQFF. CDR3 nucleotides: TGTGCCAGTAGTATAGATTGGACTAGCCCAGGGTGGCAGTTCTTC. The chain employs TRBV19 and TRBJ2-1; 8 nucleotides agree with TRBD2. The CDR3 covers 15 residues. Germline assignment: CDR1 LNHDA and CDR2 SQIVND (reference sequence). The junction had 10 bases not matched to a gene; V was cut back by 0 bases and J by 12 bases.

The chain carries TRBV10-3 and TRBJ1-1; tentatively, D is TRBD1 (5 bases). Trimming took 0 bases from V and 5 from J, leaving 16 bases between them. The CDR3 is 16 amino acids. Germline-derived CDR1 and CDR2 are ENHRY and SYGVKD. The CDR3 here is CAISESARGGLTEAFF. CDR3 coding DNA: TGTGCCATCAGTGAGTCTGCGCGGGGGGGGTTAACTGAAGCTTTCTTT.

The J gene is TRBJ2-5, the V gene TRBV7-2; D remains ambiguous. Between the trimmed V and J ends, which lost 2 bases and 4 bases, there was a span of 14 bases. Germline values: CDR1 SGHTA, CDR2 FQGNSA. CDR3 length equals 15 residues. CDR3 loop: CASSLNLLVGETQYF. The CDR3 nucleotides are TGTGCCAGCAGCTTAAATCTTCTAGTTGGAGAGACCCAGTACTTC.

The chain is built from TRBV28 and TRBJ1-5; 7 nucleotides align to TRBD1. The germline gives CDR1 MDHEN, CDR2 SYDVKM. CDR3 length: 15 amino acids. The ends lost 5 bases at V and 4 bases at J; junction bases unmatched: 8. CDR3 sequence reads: CASSRLGTVNQPQHF. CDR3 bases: TGTGCCAGCAGTCGCCTTGGGACAGTAAATCAGCCCCAGCATTTT.

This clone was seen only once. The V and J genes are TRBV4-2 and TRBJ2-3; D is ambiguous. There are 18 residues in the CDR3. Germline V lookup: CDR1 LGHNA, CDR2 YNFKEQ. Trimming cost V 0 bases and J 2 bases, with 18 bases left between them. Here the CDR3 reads CASSQERAPGQITDTQYF. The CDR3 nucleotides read TGTGCCAGCAGCCAAGAACGGGCCCCTGGGCAAATCACAGATACGCAGTATTTT.

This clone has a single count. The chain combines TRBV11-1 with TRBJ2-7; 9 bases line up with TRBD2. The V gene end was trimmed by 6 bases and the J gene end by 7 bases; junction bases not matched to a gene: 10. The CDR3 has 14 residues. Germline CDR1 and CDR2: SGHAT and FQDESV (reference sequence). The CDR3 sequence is CASSPGLATFEQYF. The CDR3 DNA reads TGTGCCAGCAGTCCGGGACTAGCTACGTTTGAGCAGTACTTC. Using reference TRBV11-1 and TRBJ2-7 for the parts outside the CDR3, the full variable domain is EAEVAQSPRYKITEKSQAVAFWCDPISGHATLYWYRQILGQGPELLVQFQDESVVDDSQLPKDRFSAERLKGVDSTLKIQPAELGDSAMYLCASSPGLATFEQYFGPGTRLTVT.

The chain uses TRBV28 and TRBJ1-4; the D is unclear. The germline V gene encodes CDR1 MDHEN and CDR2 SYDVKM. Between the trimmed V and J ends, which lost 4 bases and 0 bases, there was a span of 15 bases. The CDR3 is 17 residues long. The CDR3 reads CASSSWRGFATNEKLFF. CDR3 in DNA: TGTGCCAGCAGTTCTTGGCGGGGATTTGCAACTAATGAAAAACTGTTTTTT.

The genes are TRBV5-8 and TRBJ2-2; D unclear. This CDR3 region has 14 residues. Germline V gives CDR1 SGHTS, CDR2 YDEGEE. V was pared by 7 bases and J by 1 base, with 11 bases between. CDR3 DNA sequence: TGTGCCAGCGCCTCGAGGAGGAACACCGGGGAGCTGTTTTTT. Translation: CASASRRNTGELFF.

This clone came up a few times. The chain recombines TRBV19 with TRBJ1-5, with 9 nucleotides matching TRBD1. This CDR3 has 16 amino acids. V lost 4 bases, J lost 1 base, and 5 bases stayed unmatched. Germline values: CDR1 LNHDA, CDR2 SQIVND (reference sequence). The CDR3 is CASSTGTGISNQPQHF. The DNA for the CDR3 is TGTGCCAGTAGTACCGGGACAGGGATAAGCAATCAGCCCCAGCATTTT.

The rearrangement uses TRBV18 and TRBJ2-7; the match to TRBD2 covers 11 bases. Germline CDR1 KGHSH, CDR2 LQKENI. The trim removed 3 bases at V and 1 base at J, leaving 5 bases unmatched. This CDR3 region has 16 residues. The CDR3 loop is CASSPGLAGNSYEQYF. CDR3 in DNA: TGTGCCAGCTCACCCGGACTAGCGGGTAATTCCTACGAGCAGTACTTC. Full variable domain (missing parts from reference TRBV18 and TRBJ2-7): NAGVMQNPRHLVRRRGQEARLRCSPMKGHSHVYWYRQLPEEGLKFMVYLQKENIIDESGMPKERFSAEFPKEGPSILRIQQVVRGDSAAYFCASSPGLAGNSYEQYFGPGTRLTVT.

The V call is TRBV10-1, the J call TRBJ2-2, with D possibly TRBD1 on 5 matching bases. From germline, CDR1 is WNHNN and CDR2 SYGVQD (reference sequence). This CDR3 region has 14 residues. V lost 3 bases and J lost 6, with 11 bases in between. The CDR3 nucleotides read TGCGCCAGCAGTGAATTGGCAGGGTCCGGGGAGCTGTTTTTT. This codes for CASSELAGSGELFF.

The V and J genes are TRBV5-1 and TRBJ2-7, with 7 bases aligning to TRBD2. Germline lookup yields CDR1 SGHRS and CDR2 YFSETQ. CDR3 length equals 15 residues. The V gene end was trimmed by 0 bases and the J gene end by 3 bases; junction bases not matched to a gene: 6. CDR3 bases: TGCGCCAGCAGCTTGGGTTCTAGCGGCGACTACGAGCAGTACTTC. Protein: CASSLGSSGDYEQYF. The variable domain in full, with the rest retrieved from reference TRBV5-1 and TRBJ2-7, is KAGVTQTPRYLIKTRGQQVTLSCSPISGHRSVSWYQQTPGQGLQFLFEYFSETQRNKGNFPGRFSGRQFSNSRSEMNVSTLELGDSALYLCASSLGSSGDYEQYFGPGTRLTVT.

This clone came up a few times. This CDR3 is CASSSPGQGVPEAFF. The CDR3 region has the DNA TGTGCCAGCAGCAGTCCGGGACAGGGAGTCCCTGAAGCTTTCTTT. The chain carries TRBV5-4 and TRBJ1-1; 9 nucleotides agree with TRBD1. Unmatched junction bases numbered 10, after V lost 4 bases and J lost 6 bases. CDR3 size: 15 residues. The V gene's germline CDR1 is SGHNT and CDR2 YYREEE (reference sequence). The full variable domain, with the rest looked up from reference TRBV5-4 and TRBJ1-1, is ETGVTQSPTHLIKTRGQQVTLRCSSQSGHNTVSWYQQALGQGPQFIFQYYREEENGRGNFPPRFSGLQFPNYSSELNVNALELDDSALYLCASSSPGQGVPEAFFGQGTRLTVV.

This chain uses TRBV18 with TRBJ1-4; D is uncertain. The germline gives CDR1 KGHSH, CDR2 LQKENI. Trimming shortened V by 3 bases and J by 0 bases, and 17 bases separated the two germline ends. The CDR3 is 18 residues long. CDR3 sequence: CASSPSGRPKATNEKLFF. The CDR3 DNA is TGTGCCAGCTCACCCTCCGGGAGGCCGAAGGCAACTAATGAAAAACTGTTTTTT.

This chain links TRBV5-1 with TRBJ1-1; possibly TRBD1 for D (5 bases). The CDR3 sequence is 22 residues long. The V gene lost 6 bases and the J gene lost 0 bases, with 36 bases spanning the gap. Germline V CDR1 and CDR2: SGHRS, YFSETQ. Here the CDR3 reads CASMASGGKTPGGGELNTEAFF. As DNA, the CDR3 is TGCGCCAGCATGGCTTCGGGAGGGAAGACCCCAGGCGGGGGAGAACTGAACACTGAAGCTTTCTTT.

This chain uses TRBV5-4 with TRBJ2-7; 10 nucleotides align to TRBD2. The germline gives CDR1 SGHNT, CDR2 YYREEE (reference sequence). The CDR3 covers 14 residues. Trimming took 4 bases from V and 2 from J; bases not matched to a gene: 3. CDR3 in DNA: TGTGCCAGCAGCACCGGACTAGCGGCCTACGAGCAGTACTTC. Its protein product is CASSTGLAAYEQYF.

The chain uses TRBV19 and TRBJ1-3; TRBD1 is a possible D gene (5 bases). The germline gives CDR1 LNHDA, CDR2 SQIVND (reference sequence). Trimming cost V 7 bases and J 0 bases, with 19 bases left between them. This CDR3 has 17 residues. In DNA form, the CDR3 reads TGTGCCAGTACCCTGCGGGGAGGGGCCGGCTCTGGAAACACCATATATTTT. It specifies CASTLRGGAGSGNTIYF.

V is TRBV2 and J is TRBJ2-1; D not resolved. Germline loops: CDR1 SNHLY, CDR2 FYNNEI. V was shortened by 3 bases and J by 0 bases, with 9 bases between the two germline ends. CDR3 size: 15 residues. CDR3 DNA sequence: TGTGCCAGCAGTGAGCCCCGGAGCTCCTACAATGAGCAGTTCTTC. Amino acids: CASSEPRSSYNEQFF.

CDR3 in amino acids: CASSKVGPGNQPQHF. The CDR3 DNA follows: TGTGCCAGTAGTAAGGTGGGGCCGGGCAATCAGCCCCAGCATTTT. The chain is built from TRBV19 and TRBJ1-5, with D possibly matching TRBD1 (5 bases). Trimming stripped 4 bases from V and 2 bases from J, with 12 bases between. This CDR3 spans 15 amino acids. Germline V lookup: CDR1 LNHDA, CDR2 SQIVND (reference sequence).

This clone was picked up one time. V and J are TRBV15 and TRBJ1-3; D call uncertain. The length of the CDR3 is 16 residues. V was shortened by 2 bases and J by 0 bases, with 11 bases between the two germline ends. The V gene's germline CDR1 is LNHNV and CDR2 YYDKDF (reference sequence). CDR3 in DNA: TGTGCCACCAGCAGACCACAGCAGAGCTCTGGAAACACCATATATTTT. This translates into CATSRPQQSSGNTIYF.